This T cell receptor beta chain originates from a study of T-cell memory formation after mild COVID-19. This clonotype was seen a handful of times. The antigen remains unidentified. Libraries for TCRalpha and TCRbeta carried sample barcodes and unique molecular identifiers via 5'RACE. One entry per CDR3 protein, called by TCRdb with MiXCR from the 5' RACE reads. In the table there are 560,000 or so distinct CDR3 sequences, 15% to 20% of which are singletons. The CDR3 is 15 amino acids. V shed 4 bases and J shed 4 bases, with 17 bases lying between them. Looked up from germline, CDR1 is SGDLS and CDR2 is YYNGEE. General observations from the study: For second-wave clones that peaked at day 37, SARS-CoV-2 specificity went unverified. Contracting clones, day 15 to 85, had balanced CD4/CD8, and later expanders favored CD4+.

The chain couples TRBV9 to TRBJ1-1, with D maybe TRBD1 (6 bases). The TCR was taken from an adult woman who had mild COVID-19 (a few samples of this study predate the infection). Cell type and time point are not known. Sequencing was performed on PBMCs or a T cell subset sorted from them (not recorded which). CDR3: CASSPRGASSTEAFF. The CDR3 bases are TGTGCCAGCAGCCCGAGGGGGGCCAGCAGCACTGAAGCTTTCTTT.